This T cell receptor beta chain came from a study of blood T cells in healthy people across ages. This clonotype occurred many times. About 10 milliliters of peripheral blood were drawn from each donor into EDTA-treated tubes. There are 13 residues in the CDR3. V gave up 6 bases and J gave up 1 base, with 10 bases separating them. Germline CDR1 and CDR2: SGHAT and FQNNGV. Next came a second PCR, run for about 6 to 12 cycles, which used a sample-barcoded 5' primer along with a J-beta primer mix. One entry per CDR3 protein, called by TCRdb with MiXCR from the 5' RACE reads. The sample yields around 820,000 distinct CDR3 sequences, roughly 25% seen once. The same sample was also studied in work on T cells of mothers and their children.

The TCR was taken from a boy aged 5-17 years in good health. The chain joins TRBV11-2 to TRBJ2-7, with D uncertain. Source material: blood. DNA of the CDR3: TGTGCCAGCAGTCCAGGTCAATCCTACGAGCAGTACTTC. It encodes CASSPGQSYEQYF.